Each of the 2 T cell receptor beta chains below was sequenced from the same sample in a study of T-cell memory formation after mild COVID-19 (dated by TCRdb to the early 2020s). Library generation was performed with 5' RACE. The listed sequencing device is Illumina NovaSeq 6000. The public reads were reprocessed in TCRdb via fastp at Q25 and MiXCR, keeping in-frame beta chains. Rows matching on CDR3 protein sequence are summarized as one entry with the most common DNA and genes. This sample lists 250,000 to 300,000 distinct CDR3 sequences; 16% were detected once. The ten largest clonotypes hold 20% to 25% of the sample. The sequenced sample was PBMCs or a T cell subset sorted from them (not recorded which). Receptors originate from a man younger than 35 who had mild COVID-19 (a few samples of this study predate the infection). The sample titles of this study are shuffled in the database, so cell type and time point are left out; the donor was told from shared clones.

This clonotype was counted between two and nine times. The J gene is TRBJ2-1, the V gene TRBV7-6, with 12 nucleotides matching TRBD2. The germline CDR1 and CDR2 sequences are SGHVS and FNYEAQ. Losses at the gene ends were 0 bases for V and 10 bases for J; bases not matched to a gene: 10. The CDR3 runs 17 residues. Here the CDR3 DNA reads TGTGCCAGCAGCTTAGCCCAACCGACTAGCGGGGGATGGGAGCAGTTCTTC. This encodes CASSLAQPTSGGWEQFF.

The chain recombines TRBV6-5 with TRBJ2-7; 7 positions match TRBD2. After removal of 6 bases from V and 3 bases from J, the junction contained 5 bases not matched to a gene. From germline, CDR1 is MNHEY and CDR2 SVGAGI. This CDR3 has 13 amino acids. The DNA for the CDR3 is TGTGCCAGCAGGGCGGCTAGCGGCTACGAGCAGTACTTC. Residues: CASRAASGYEQYF.